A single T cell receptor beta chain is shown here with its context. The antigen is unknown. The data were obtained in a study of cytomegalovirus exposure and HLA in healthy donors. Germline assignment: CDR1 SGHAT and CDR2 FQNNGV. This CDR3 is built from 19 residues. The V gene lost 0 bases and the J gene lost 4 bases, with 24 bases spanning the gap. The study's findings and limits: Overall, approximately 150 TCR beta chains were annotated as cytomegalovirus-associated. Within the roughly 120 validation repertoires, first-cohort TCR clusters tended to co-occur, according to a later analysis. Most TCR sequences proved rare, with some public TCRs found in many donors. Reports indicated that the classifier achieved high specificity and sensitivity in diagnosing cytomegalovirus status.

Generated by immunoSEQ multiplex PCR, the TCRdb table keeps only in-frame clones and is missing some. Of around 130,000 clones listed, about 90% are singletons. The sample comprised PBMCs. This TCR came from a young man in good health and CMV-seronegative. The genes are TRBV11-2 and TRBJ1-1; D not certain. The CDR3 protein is CASSLERRWRVRGSTEAFF. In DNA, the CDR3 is TGTGCCAGCAGCTTAGAAAGACGATGGAGGGTGCGGGGTAGCACTGAAGCTTTCTTT.